This T cell receptor (beta chain) was observed in a study of a mutant IDH1 vaccine in newly diagnosed glioma (dated by TCRdb to the early 2020s). Context from the whole study: Eight vaccinations were administered to patients in weeks 1, 3, 5, 7, 11, 15, 19 and 23, corresponding to visits V03 through V10. Before enrollment, patients had received standard therapy of radiotherapy alone, temozolomide alone, or radiochemotherapy with temozolomide; most received the combination. In the chemotherapy-containing groups, vaccination started alongside temozolomide cycles, whereas in patients who had radiotherapy alone it started 4-6 weeks after radiotherapy. Longitudinal TCRB deep sequencing was done for 25 to 30 treated patients, wherever samples were available for exploratory analyses. Six visits were used for peripheral blood collection: V03 (baseline), V05, V07, V10, V12 and V13. Of the roughly 32 treated patients, around 62% were male and roughly 40% were female, and a mean age of 40.4 years was recorded. The paper as a whole reports these results and caveats: Immune responses induced by the vaccine were seen in 90% to 95% of patients across multiple MHC alleles. Selection of PBMC samples for TCRB deep sequencing was based on availability. The authors stated that sample limitations prevented analyses of patient blood samples from being reproduced. No apparent relationship was observed between pseudoprogression and alterations in the top peripheral T cell clonotypes detected by TCRB sequencing.

The sample's time point label, in plain terms: week 5, during vaccination. Every vaccine dose consisted of 300 ug of a 20-mer mutant IDH1 peptide in Montanide, administered subcutaneously together with topical imiquimod. The donors had newly diagnosed IDH1-mutant astrocytomas of WHO grade 3 or 4 that showed loss of nuclear ATRX. The samples were drawn from NOA16, a multicentre, single-arm, open-label phase I trial in Germany that tested a mutant IDH1 peptide vaccine in humans for the first time. Genomic DNA for TCRB sequencing was isolated from EDTA blood with the DNeasy Blood and Tissue Kit. Libraries were prepared through the immunoSEQ multiplex PCR assay. The hsTCRB Kit was used according to the manufacturer's protocol to amplify rearranged TCR beta chain sequences. Sequencing of TCRB libraries was carried out on an Illumina MiSeq. Processing in the source paper ran as follows. Demultiplexing, trimming and gene mapping were performed with the kit vendor's proprietary platform. The clones in this table, taken by TCRdb from immuneACCESS, are in-frame only. Not every clone is retained; where verified, under half of the shortfall comes from an unresolved V gene, and the cause of the rest is unknown. For V, J and clone size, that table is used; D and trimming come from the DNA. This sample is represented by about 38,000 clones; about 84% of them were singletons. The ten largest clones add up to over 4.5% of the sample.

The germline V gene (reference sequence) yields SEHNR for CDR1 and FQNEAQ for CDR2. Trimming takes 2 bases from V and 5 bases from J, and the germline ends sit 7 bases apart. Reading from cysteine to phenylalanine, the CDR3 counts 13 amino acids. The kept DNA is CDR3 alone, 39 bases in frame from the first base. With respect to this clone: What antigen it recognizes has not been identified. Base quality data are lacking; no much larger clone is found one base away.

The sample here was PBMCs, taken from a glioma patient whose treatment included an IDH1 peptide vaccine. Recombination connected TRBV7-9 to TRBJ2-1; no D segment can be confidently identified. This sequence was found in a man aged 40-49 years with glioma. The CDR3 corresponds to CASSLKNNNEQFF. The nucleotide sequence reads as follows: TGTGCCAGCAGCTTAAAGAATAACAATGAGCAGTTCTTC. Joined to the reference TRBV7-9 and TRBJ2-1 proteins, this CDR3 gives the full variable domain: DTGVSQNPRHKITKRGQNVTFRCDPISEHNRLYWYRQTLGQGPEFLTYFQNEAQLEKSRLLSDRFSAERPKGSFSTLEIQRTEQGDSAMYLCASSLKNNNEQFFGPGTRLTVL.